The 17 T cell receptor beta chains listed next were all sequenced from one sample in a study of T cell responses to AZD1222 COVID-19 vaccine. TCRdb keeps only in-frame clones here, not all; method: immunoSEQ multiplex PCR. The data show 95,000 to 150,000 clones, roughly 91% seen once. The input for sequencing was peripheral blood, taken 28 days after the second AZD1222 dose. These receptors all stem from an adult who received the AZD1222 COVID-19 vaccine.

The V call is TRBV3-1 (or the pseudogene TRBV3-2), the J call TRBJ2-7, with TRBD1 identical over 7 bases. This CDR3 comprises 15 residues. The ends lost 3 bases at V and 5 bases at J; junction bases unmatched: 10. Germline lookup yields CDR1 LGHDT and CDR2 YNNKEL (reference sequence). CDR3: CASSHTDRVGDEQYF. The CDR3 DNA reads as TGTGCCAGCAGCCATACCGACAGGGTTGGAGACGAGCAGTACTTC.

The chain has TRBV27 and TRBJ2-1, with 12 bases identical to TRBD2. With V trimmed by 7 bases and J by 6 bases, 1 base remained unmatched. The CDR3 runs to 13 residues. Germline V lookup: CDR1 MNHEY, CDR2 SMNVEV (reference sequence). CDR3 bases: TGTGCCAGCATGGGACTAGCGGGCAATGAGCAGTTCTTC. Translated: CASMGLAGNEQFF.

This chain uses TRBV29-1 with TRBJ2-3; 12 nucleotides line up with TRBD2. The germline V gene encodes CDR1 SQVTM and CDR2 ANQGSEA. The ends lost 1 base at V and 0 bases at J; junction bases unmatched: 14. The CDR3 loop spans 20 amino acids. CDR3 residues: CSVEGDHGTSGLTSTDTQYF. CDR3 nucleotide sequence: TGCAGCGTTGAAGGGGATCATGGGACTAGCGGGCTAACTAGCACAGATACGCAGTATTTT.

This rearrangement joins TRBV7-2 to TRBJ2-1; D perhaps matches TRBD1 (6 bases). In germline, CDR1 is SGHTA, CDR2 FQGNSA. Trimming shortened V by 1 base and J by 10 bases, and 11 bases separated the two germline ends. The CDR3 covers 13 residues. For the CDR3, the DNA is TGTGCCAGCAGCTTAGTACCCGGGACAGAGCAGTTCTTC. It specifies CASSLVPGTEQFF.

V is TRBV29-1 and J is TRBJ1-5; D is uncertain. The CDR3 contains 13 residues. CDR1 SQVTM and CDR2 ANQGSEA come from the germline V gene. Trimming removed 6 bases from V and 4 bases from J, with 13 bases in between. CDR3 in DNA: TGCAGCGTAATTGCACCCTCGAATCAGCCCCAGCATTTT. Its protein is CSVIAPSNQPQHF.

This chain uses TRBV6-5 with TRBJ1-4, with D unclear. Germline CDR1 MNHEY, CDR2 SVGAGI. CDR3 size: 14 residues. V dropped 5 bases and J dropped 5 bases, with 12 bases sitting between them. In nucleotides, the CDR3 is TGTGCCAGCAGTCTCCGGGGTTTAAATGAAAAACTGTTTTTT. Translated, it gives CASSLRGLNEKLFF.

This chain links TRBV20-1 with TRBJ1-2; D ambiguous. V lost 7 bases to trimming and J lost 4 bases, with 10 bases between them. Germline V gene sequence: CDR1 DFQATT, CDR2 SNEGSKA (reference sequence). This CDR3 has 11 residues. The CDR3 here is CSVSRSYGYTF. In DNA, the CDR3 is TGCAGTGTAAGCAGGAGCTATGGCTACACCTTC.

The V call is TRBV4-2, the J call TRBJ1-1; no definite D call. The V end lost 3 bases, the J end lost 5 bases, and 7 bases lay between the germline ends. Looked up from germline, CDR1 is LGHNA and CDR2 is YNFKEQ. The CDR3 runs to 12 residues. CDR3 sequence reads: CASSQPGTEAFF. CDR3 DNA sequence: TGTGCCAGCAGCCAGCCGGGGACTGAAGCTTTCTTT.

In this sample, this clone turned up once. The V and J genes are TRBV5-1 and TRBJ2-5; TRBD2 matches 8 bases. With V trimmed by 6 bases and J by 2 bases, 12 bases remained unmatched. In germline, CDR1 is SGHRS, CDR2 YFSETQ. The CDR3 is made up of 16 amino acids. DNA of the CDR3: TGCGCCAGCACTCTCCCCGCTGCGGGGGGACAAGAGACCCAGTACTTC. This translates into CASTLPAAGGQETQYF.

V gene TRBV28 combines with J gene TRBJ1-5; TRBD1 matches at 7 bases. Per the germline V gene, CDR1 is MDHEN and CDR2 is SYDVKM. Trimming removed 10 bases from V and 1 base from J; junction bases left unmatched: 10. The CDR3 spans 15 residues. CDR3 DNA sequence: TGTGCCACAAGGGAAGGGGGCACAAGCAATCAGCCCCAGCATTTT. Its protein product is CATREGGTSNQPQHF.

V gene TRBV5-1 combines with J gene TRBJ2-7; D tentatively reads TRBD1 or TRBD2 (6 bases each). The CDR3 contains 14 residues. From germline, CDR1 is SGHRS and CDR2 YFSETQ. V lost 5 bases and J lost 1, with 13 bases in between. The CDR3 DNA is TGCGCCAGCAGGATTGGGGGGCAATCCTACGAGCAGTACTTC. This sequence encodes CASRIGGQSYEQYF.

This chain uses TRBV11-2 with TRBJ2-3; D gene ambiguous. Trimming stripped 9 bases from V and 2 bases from J, with 18 bases between. The CDR3 spans 15 residues. Germline CDR1 SGHAT, CDR2 FQNNGV. The CDR3 region is CASTRERTSTDTQYF. CDR3 DNA sequence: TGTGCCAGTACTCGTGAGCGAACTTCCACAGATACGCAGTATTTT. Based on the CDR3 plus reference TRBV11-2 and TRBJ2-3, the full variable domain is EAGVAQSPRYKIIEKRQSVAFWCNPISGHATLYWYQQILGQGPKLLIQFQNNGVVDDSQLPKDRFSAERLKGVDSTLKIQPAKLEDSAVYLCASTRERTSTDTQYFGPGTRLTVL.

The gene calls are TRBV5-4 and TRBJ1-2; 9 bases agree with TRBD1. Trimming removed 7 bases from V and 3 bases from J; junction bases left unmatched: 7. The CDR3 runs 14 residues. Germline V gene data show CDR1 as SGHNT and CDR2 as YYREEE (reference sequence). The CDR3 region has the DNA TGTGCCAGCGCACCGGGACAGGGCTACTATGGCTACACCTTC. Its protein product is CASAPGQGYYGYTF.

The chain is built from TRBV2 and TRBJ1-6, with 7 bases that match TRBD1. Per germline, CDR1 SNHLY and CDR2 FYNNEI. V was clipped by 7 bases and J by 9 bases; unmatched bases: 9. The CDR3 is 14 amino acids. This CDR3 reads CASNPKGGSSPLHF. The DNA for the CDR3 is TGTGCCAGCAACCCAAAAGGGGGCTCTTCACCCCTCCACTTT.

The chain recombines TRBV18 with TRBJ1-1; TRBD1 agrees at 8 bases. Germline trimming cut 8 bases from V and 4 bases from J; bases unmatched to any gene: 6. Germline V gene data show CDR1 as KGHSH and CDR2 as LQKENI. The CDR3 has 13 amino acids. CDR3 residues: CASQRQGPTEAFF. The CDR3 region has the DNA TGTGCCAGCCAGCGACAGGGGCCCACTGAAGCTTTCTTT.

The rearrangement joins TRBV7-9 to TRBJ1-1, with 9 bases that match TRBD1. V lost 9 bases to trimming and J lost 5 bases; unmatched junction nucleotides: 16. The CDR3 sequence is 16 residues long. From germline, CDR1 is SEHNR and CDR2 FQNEAQ (reference sequence). The CDR3 is CASAPPLQGAGTEAFF. For the CDR3, the DNA is TGTGCCAGTGCACCACCGTTACAGGGGGCGGGAACTGAAGCTTTCTTT.

The chain employs TRBV5-8 and TRBJ2-7; no reliable D call. The CDR3 totals 12 residues. Trimming removed 0 bases from V and 6 bases from J, with 7 bases in between. Germline V gene lookup returns CDR1 SGHTS and CDR2 YDEGEE. CDR3 bases: TGTGCCAGCAGCTTGGGGCTCGGCGAGCAGTACTTC. The encoded protein is CASSLGLGEQYF.